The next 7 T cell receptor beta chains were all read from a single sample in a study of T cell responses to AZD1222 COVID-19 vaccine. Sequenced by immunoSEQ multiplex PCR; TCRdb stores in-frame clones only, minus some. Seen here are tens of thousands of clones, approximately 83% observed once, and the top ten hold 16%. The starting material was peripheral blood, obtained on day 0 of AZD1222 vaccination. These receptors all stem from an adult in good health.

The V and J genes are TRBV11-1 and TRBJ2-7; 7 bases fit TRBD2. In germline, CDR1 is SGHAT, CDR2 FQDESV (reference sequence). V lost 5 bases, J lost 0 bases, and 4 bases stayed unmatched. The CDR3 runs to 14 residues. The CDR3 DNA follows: TGTGCCAGCAGCGGACTAGTTGGCTCCTACGAGCAGTACTTC. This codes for CASSGLVGSYEQYF. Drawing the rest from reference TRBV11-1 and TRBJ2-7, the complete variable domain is EAEVAQSPRYKITEKSQAVAFWCDPISGHATLYWYRQILGQGPELLVQFQDESVVDDSQLPKDRFSAERLKGVDSTLKIQPAELGDSAMYLCASSGLVGSYEQYFGPGTRLTVT.

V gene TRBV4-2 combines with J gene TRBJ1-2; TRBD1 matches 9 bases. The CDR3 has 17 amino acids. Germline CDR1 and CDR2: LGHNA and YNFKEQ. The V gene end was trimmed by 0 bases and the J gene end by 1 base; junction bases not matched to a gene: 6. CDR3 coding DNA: TGTGCCAGCAGCCAAGATTTAGGGACAGGGAATAACTATGGCTACACCTTC. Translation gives CASSQDLGTGNNYGYTF.

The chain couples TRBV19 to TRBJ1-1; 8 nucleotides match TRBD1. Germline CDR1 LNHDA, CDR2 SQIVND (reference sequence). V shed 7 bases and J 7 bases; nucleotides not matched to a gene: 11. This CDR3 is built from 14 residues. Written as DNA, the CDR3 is TGTGCCAGTACCCGGACGGGACAGGAGTATGAAGCTTTCTTT. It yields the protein CASTRTGQEYEAFF.

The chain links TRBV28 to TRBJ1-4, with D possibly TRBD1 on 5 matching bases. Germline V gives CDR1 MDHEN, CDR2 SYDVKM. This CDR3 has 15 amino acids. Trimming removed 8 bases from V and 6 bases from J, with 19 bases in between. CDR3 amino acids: CASGTGVPSHEKLFF. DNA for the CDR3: TGTGCCAGCGGGACCGGCGTCCCCTCTCATGAAAAACTGTTTTTT.

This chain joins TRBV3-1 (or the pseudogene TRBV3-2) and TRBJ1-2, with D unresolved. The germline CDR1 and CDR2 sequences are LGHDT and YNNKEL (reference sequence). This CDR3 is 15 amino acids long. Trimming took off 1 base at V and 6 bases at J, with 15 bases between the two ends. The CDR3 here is CASSQGGYYSDGYTF. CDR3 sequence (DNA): TGTGCCAGCAGCCAAGGAGGATACTACTCCGATGGCTACACCTTC.

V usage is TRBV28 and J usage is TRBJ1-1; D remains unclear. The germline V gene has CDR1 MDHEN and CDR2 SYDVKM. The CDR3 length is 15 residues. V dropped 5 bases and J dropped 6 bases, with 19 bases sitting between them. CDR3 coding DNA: TGTGCCAGCAGTCTGGGCCCCCAGCTTGGGTCTGAAGCTTTCTTT. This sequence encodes CASSLGPQLGSEAFF.

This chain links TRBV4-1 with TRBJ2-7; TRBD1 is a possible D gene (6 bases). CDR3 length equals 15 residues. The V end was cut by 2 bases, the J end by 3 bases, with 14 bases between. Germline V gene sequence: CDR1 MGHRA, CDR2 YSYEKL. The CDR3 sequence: CASSQPGTLIYEQYF. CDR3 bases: TGCGCCAGCAGCCAACCCGGGACATTAATCTACGAGCAGTACTTC.